This T cell receptor (beta chain) emerged from a study of CD8 T cells in Susac syndrome. It was with random hexamers that roughly 0.5 to 1 ug RNA was reverse transcribed. TCRdb re-analysed the immunoSEQ multiplex PCR reads in MiXCR, keeping a single row per CDR3 protein. The sample has more than 95,000 distinct CDR3 sequences; around 94% are singletons. Germline lookup yields CDR1 MNHNY and CDR2 SVGAGI (reference sequence). V shed 7 bases and J shed 2 bases, with 15 bases lying between them. The CDR3 spans 15 residues. This clonotype was found once. This sequence joins TRBV6-6 and TRBJ2-1, with D possibly being TRBD2 (6 bases). Sequencing input: CD8+ T cells from PBMCs. The source of this sequence is a human donor with Susac syndrome. CDR3 in amino acids: CASTKTEGPYNEQFF. CDR3 bases: TGTGCCAGCACAAAAACGGAGGGGCCCTACAATGAGCAGTTCTTC.